These T cell receptor beta chains were read from a single sample in a study of OX40 agonist ivuxolimab in advanced cancers. The protocol was immunoSEQ multiplex PCR, while the TCRdb copy is restricted to in-frame clones and leaves out a portion. The sample yields roughly 20,000 clones, roughly four fifths seen once. Sequences were derived from CD4+ or CD8+ T cells sorted from blood, sampled in a trial of the OX40 agonist ivuxolimab. Every receptor here comes from an adult with an advanced solid tumor such as melanoma, head and neck, liver or kidney cancer. Each CDR3 is given with its conserved first and last residue. D genes are given only for firm matches. Clone size is stated in some rows and not others, as once, few, many or a class when expanded.

D,J,V,size,DNA,CDR3
NA,TRBJ2-7,TRBV2,NA,TGTGCCAGCATAAAGGACGGCTCCTACGAGCAGTACTTC,CASIKDGSYEQYF
NA,TRBJ1-1,TRBV5-1,NA,TGCGCCAGCAGCTTGCGGGGGGAGGGCACTGAAGCTTTCTTT,CASSLRGEGTEAFF
TRBD2,TRBJ2-2,TRBV9,NA,TGTGCCAGCAGCTCCCGACAGCGGGGCACCGGGGAGCTGTTTTTT,CASSSRQRGTGELFF
TRBD1,TRBJ2-6,TRBV28,NA,TGTGCCAGCAGACCGGGACAGCCTGGGGCCAACGTCCTGACTTTC,CASRPGQPGANVLTF
NA,TRBJ1-6,TRBV28,NA,TGTGCCACCCTCGGGGGGGCGTCCTATAATTCACCCCTCCACTTT,CATLGGASYNSPLHF
NA,TRBJ1-5,TRBV19,NA,TGTGCCAGTAGTTCGGTGCAGCGATCCAATCAGCCCCAGCATTTT,CASSSVQRSNQPQHF
NA,TRBJ1-6,TRBV6-1,NA,TGTGCCAGTACAGGGTCCGGATACTCACCCCTCCACTTT,CASTGSGYSPLHF
NA,TRBJ2-2,TRBV2,NA,TGTGCCAGCAGCCAACAGGGACGAATCACCGGGGAGCTGTTTTTT,CASSQQGRITGELFF
NA,TRBJ1-6,TRBV7-2,few,TGTGCCAGCAGCCGTCACAGGACCTATAATTCACCCCTCCACTTT,CASSRHRTYNSPLHF
NA,TRBJ2-7,TRBV7-2,NA,TGTGCCAGCAGCTTAGCCTTGACCTTCGACTACGAGCAGTACTTC,CASSLALTFDYEQYF
TRBD1,TRBJ2-7,TRBV10-2,NA,TGCGCCAGCAAGGGACAGCTAACCTACGAGCAGTACTTC,CASKGQLTYEQYF
TRBD1,TRBJ1-1,TRBV6-1,NA,TGTGCCAGCGGGGGACAGGGGTTTGGTGAAGCTTTCTTT,CASGGQGFGEAFF
NA,TRBJ2-5,TRBV5-6,NA,TGTGCCAGCAGCCGCAGGGGTGGATTAGAGACCCAGTACTTC,CASSRRGGLETQYF
NA,TRBJ2-2,TRBV7-9,once,TGTGCCAGCAGCTTAGATAGTTCGAACACCGGGGAGCTGTTTTTT,CASSLDSSNTGELFF
NA,TRBJ2-3,TRBV9,NA,TGTGCCAGCAGCCCCCTCGTGGATGGGGGAGATACGCAGTATTTT,CASSPLVDGGDTQYF
NA,TRBJ2-2,TRBV7-2,NA,TGTGCCAGCAGCTTACGCGATGCCAGAACCGGGGAGCTGTTTTTT,CASSLRDARTGELFF
TRBD1,TRBJ1-2,TRBV28,NA,TGTGCCAGCAGTTTTAGATCCAGGGGGTCAGACTATGGCTACACCTTC,CASSFRSRGSDYGYTF
NA,TRBJ1-2,TRBV18,NA,TGTGCCAGCTCACGAGAACGGGCAGGCGTTTATGGCTACACCTTC,CASSRERAGVYGYTF
TRBD1,TRBJ1-2,TRBV7-3,once,TGTGCCAGCAGCCCGACAGGGGACGGCGGCTACACCTTC,CASSPTGDGGYTF
NA,TRBJ2-7,TRBV7-2,NA,TGTGCCGTTGCCGATGCAGGGAACTACGAGCAGTACTTC,CAVADAGNYEQYF
TRBD1,TRBJ2-5,TRBV6-5,NA,TGTGCCAGCAGTGACTCCGGGACAGTAAAAGAGACCCAGTACTTC,CASSDSGTVKETQYF
NA,TRBJ2-1,TRBV11-2,NA,TGTGCCAGCAGCTTCGGGGCCTTACGGGGGTACAATGAGCAGTTCTTC,CASSFGALRGYNEQFF
NA,TRBJ2-3,TRBV11-2,few,TGTGCCAGCAGCTTCGGCAGGGCAGCAGATACGCAGTATTTT,CASSFGRAADTQYF
NA,TRBJ2-7,TRBV10-3,NA,TGTGCCATCGGCCACGTCTCCTACGAGCAGTACTTC,CAIGHVSYEQYF
NA,TRBJ2-7,TRBV6-6,NA,TGTGCCAGCAGTAGGCGGTCAAGCTCCTACGAGCAGTACTTC,CASSRRSSSYEQYF
NA,TRBJ1-4,TRBV21-1,few,TGTGCCAGCAGCCGGCCTTTTGAAAAACTGTTTTTT,CASSRPFEKLFF
NA,TRBJ2-5,TRBV11-2,few,TGTGCCAGCAGCCAAACTAACCAAGAGACCCAGTACTTC,CASSQTNQETQYF
NA,TRBJ2-1,TRBV5-1,once,TGCGCCAGCAGCTTGGAATCGGGATGGGATGAGCAGTTCTTC,CASSLESGWDEQFF
TRBD1,TRBJ1-2,TRBV19,NA,TGTGCCAGTAGTATAGATAACAGGGGCTACGGCTACACCTTC,CASSIDNRGYGYTF
NA,TRBJ1-2,TRBV27,NA,TGTGCCAGCAGTTTATCGCCCAGGGATCTCAATGGCTACACCTTC,CASSLSPRDLNGYTF
NA,TRBJ2-5,TRBV28,NA,TGTGCCAGCAGTTCCTCGGCGGGCGGAGAGACCCAGTACTTC,CASSSSAGGETQYF
NA,TRBJ1-2,TRBV30,NA,TGTGCCTGGAGTCTTCCGGGTGGGGCCGGTAACTATGGCTACACCTTC,CAWSLPGGAGNYGYTF
NA,TRBJ1-1,TRBV9,once,TGTGCCAGCAGCGTCGGCGGGGCTAGCGCTGAAGCTTTCTTT,CASSVGGASAEAFF
NA,TRBJ2-6,TRBV7-2,NA,TGTGCCAGCAGCTTTGCGGGGTCTGGGGCCAACGTCCTGACTTTC,CASSFAGSGANVLTF
NA,TRBJ1-2,TRBV7-2,few,TGTGCCAGCAGCTTTGACATCTATGGCTACACCTTC,CASSFDIYGYTF
NA,TRBJ2-2,TRBV25-1,NA,TGTGCCAGCAGTGAATTTCAGAACACCGGGGAGCTGTTTTTT,CASSEFQNTGELFF
TRBD1,TRBJ1-2,TRBV28,NA,TGTGCCAGCAGTCTGTACAGGGGATCGGCTAGCTATGGCTACACCTTC,CASSLYRGSASYGYTF
TRBD1,TRBJ1-2,TRBV13,NA,TGTGCCAGCAGCCAAGGACAGGGAAACTATGGCTACACCTTC,CASSQGQGNYGYTF
NA,TRBJ2-3,TRBV18,NA,TGTGCCAGCTCACCGGGGGGCCCAGATACGCAGTATTTT,CASSPGGPDTQYF
TRBD2,TRBJ2-4,TRBV7-2,NA,TGTGCCAGCAGCTTAAATCCGGGGGGATTCGTAAACTTC,CASSLNPGGFVNF
NA,TRBJ1-4,TRBV20-1,NA,TGCAGTGCAAGTTTTAATGAAAAACTGTTTTTT,CSASFNEKLFF
NA,TRBJ2-1,TRBV7-3,once,TGTGCCAGCAGCTTAACGGGGGAGAATGAGCAGTTCTTC,CASSLTGENEQFF
NA,TRBJ1-1,TRBV25-1,NA,TGTGCCAGCAGTGACCCCCGCGGGGGCAATGAAGCTTTCTTT,CASSDPRGGNEAFF
TRBD1,TRBJ1-1,TRBV6-1,NA,TGTGCCAGTAAGGACAGGGGGCTCTCTGAAGCTTTCTTT,CASKDRGLSEAFF
NA,TRBJ2-3,TRBV5-1,NA,TGCGCCAGCAGCCTTAGCACAGATACGCAGTATTTT,CASSLSTDTQYF
TRBD2,TRBJ2-3,TRBV7-9,NA,TGTGCCAGCAGCTGGGGGAGCGGGGGGGCAACAGATACGCAGTATTTT,CASSWGSGGATDTQYF
TRBD1,TRBJ2-7,TRBV19,few,TGTGCCAGTAGGGACAGGGTCGGCGAGCAGTACTTC,CASRDRVGEQYF